This TCR beta chain was retrieved from a study of CD8+CD57+ T cells in acquired aplastic anemia. Overall study results and limits: Patients shared 25 to 35 CD8+ CDR3 sequences with controls.

Profiling of TCR beta VDJ combinations and CDR3 sequences used genomic DNA as template. TCRdb fed the reads into MiXCR, producing one record per CDR3 protein. The data hold about 190,000 distinct CDR3 sequences, with roughly half observed a single time. Notes on this clonotype: No antigen is known for it.

This CDR3 contains 10 residues. V was trimmed by 7 bases and J by 12 bases, leaving 9 bases between them. The receptor was derived from a human donor in good health, serving as a control. The chain combines TRBV12-3 or TRBV12-4 with TRBJ2-2; possibly TRBD1 or TRBD2 for D (5 bases each). Sample: sorted CD4+, CD8+, or CD8+CD57+ T cells (not recorded which) from PBMCs. The chain's CDR3 is CASNPGQLFF. The CDR3 region has the DNA TGTGCCAGCAACCCGGGACAGCTGTTTTTT.